The 2 T cell receptor beta chains below come from one sample, sequenced in a study of PD-L1 blockade in urothelial cancer (dated by TCRdb to about 2017). Receptor libraries were prepared by the immunoSEQ multiplex PCR assay. The table comes from immuneACCESS by way of TCRdb, which keeps in-frame sequences with V and J called. Part of the clones is missing from these tables; in studies checked, under half for an unresolved V gene and the rest for unknown reasons. This sample is represented by more than 35,000 clones; almost 85% of them were singletons. The ten largest clones capture 3% to 3.5% of the sample. The material was PBMCs, obtained around atezolizumab (anti-PD-L1) treatment. These receptor sequences come from a man in his 70s with urothelial cancer.

There are a few counts of this clone. The junction departs from germline at one end; a sequencing error may be responsible. The genes are TRBV19 and TRBJ2-5; TRBD2 agrees at 11 bases. Germline lookup yields CDR1 LNHDA and CDR2 SQIVND (reference sequence). The CDR3 has 14 amino acids. The CDR3 bases are TGTGCCAGCAGTAGCGGGGGGGCCTCAGAGACCCAGTACTTC. Translating it yields CASSSGGASETQYF.

The CDR3: CASSLNRRGEKLFF. The CDR3 bases are TGTGCCAGCAGCTTGAACCGACGAGGAGAAAAACTGTTTTTT. V is TRBV5-6 and J is TRBJ1-4, with unresolved D. The CDR3 extends over 14 amino acids. Deletions cut 1 base from V and 8 bases from J, with 12 bases between. CDR1 SGHDT and CDR2 YYEEEE come from the germline V gene.